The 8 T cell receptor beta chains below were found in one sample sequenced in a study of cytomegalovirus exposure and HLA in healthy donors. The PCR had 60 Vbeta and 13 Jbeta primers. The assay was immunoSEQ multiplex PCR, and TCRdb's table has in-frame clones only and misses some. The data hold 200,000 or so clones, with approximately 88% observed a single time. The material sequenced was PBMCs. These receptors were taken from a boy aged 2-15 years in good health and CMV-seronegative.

The CDR3 here is CASSDGVPGLYNEQFF. The CDR3 bases are TGTGCCAGCAGTGACGGAGTTCCGGGACTCTACAATGAGCAGTTCTTC. The chain is built from TRBV6-1 and TRBJ2-1; D might be TRBD2 (6 bases). The CDR3 has 16 residues. Trimming removed 3 bases from V and 3 bases from J, with 15 bases in between. Germline-derived CDR1 and CDR2 are MNHNS and SASEGT.

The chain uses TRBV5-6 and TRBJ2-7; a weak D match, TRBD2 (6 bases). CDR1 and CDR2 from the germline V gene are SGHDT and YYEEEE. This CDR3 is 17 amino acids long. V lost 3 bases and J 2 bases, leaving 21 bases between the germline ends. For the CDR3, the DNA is TGTGCCAGCAGCTCCCGGGACTCCTTTGGGATCACCTACGAGCAGTACTTC. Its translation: CASSSRDSFGITYEQYF. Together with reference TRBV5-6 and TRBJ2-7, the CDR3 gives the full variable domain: DAGVTQSPTHLIKTRGQQVTLRCSPKSGHDTVSWYQQALGQGPQFIFQYYEEEERQRGNFPDRFSGHQFPNYSSELNVNALLLGDSALYLCASSSRDSFGITYEQYFGPGTRLTVT.

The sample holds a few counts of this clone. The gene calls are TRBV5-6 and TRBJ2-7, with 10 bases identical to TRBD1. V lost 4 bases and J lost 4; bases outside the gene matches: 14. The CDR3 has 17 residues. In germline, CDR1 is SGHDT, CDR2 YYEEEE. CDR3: CASSPAGSGTGAYEQYF. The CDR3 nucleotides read TGTGCCAGCAGCCCGGCGGGATCCGGGACAGGGGCGTACGAGCAGTACTTC. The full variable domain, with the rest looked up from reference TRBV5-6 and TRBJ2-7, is DAGVTQSPTHLIKTRGQQVTLRCSPKSGHDTVSWYQQALGQGPQFIFQYYEEEERQRGNFPDRFSGHQFPNYSSELNVNALLLGDSALYLCASSPAGSGTGAYEQYFGPGTRLTVT.

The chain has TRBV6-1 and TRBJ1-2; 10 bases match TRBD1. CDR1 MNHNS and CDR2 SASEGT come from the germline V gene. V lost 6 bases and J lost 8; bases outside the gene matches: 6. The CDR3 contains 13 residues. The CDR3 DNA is TGTGCCAGCAGGGGGACAGGGGAGGTGGGCTACACCTTC. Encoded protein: CASRGTGEVGYTF.

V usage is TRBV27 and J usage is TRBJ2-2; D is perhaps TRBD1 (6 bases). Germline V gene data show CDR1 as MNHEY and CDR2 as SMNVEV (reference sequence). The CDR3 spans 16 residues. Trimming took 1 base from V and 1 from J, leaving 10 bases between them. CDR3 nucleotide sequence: TGTGCCAGCAGTTTATTGCCGGGACAGAACACCGGGGAGCTGTTTTTT. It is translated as CASSLLPGQNTGELFF.

The CDR3 here is CASSLALGGADTQYF. CDR3 nucleotide sequence: TGTGCCAGCAGCTTAGCCTTGGGAGGGGCAGATACGCAGTATTTT. The chain uses TRBV7-2 and TRBJ2-3, with 7 bases matching TRBD2. The CDR3 is made up of 15 amino acids. CDR1 SGHTA and CDR2 FQGNSA come from the germline V gene. With V trimmed by 0 bases and J by 4 bases, 4 bases remained unmatched.

CDR3 loop: CASSENSRGLNNEQFF. The CDR3 nucleotides are TGTGCCAGCAGTGAAAATTCGCGGGGATTGAACAATGAGCAGTTCTTC. The rearrangement links TRBV2 to TRBJ2-1; D is perhaps TRBD2 (6 bases). Trimming cost V 2 bases and J 5 bases, with 16 bases left between them. The CDR3 is 16 amino acids. The V gene's germline CDR1 is SNHLY and CDR2 FYNNEI.

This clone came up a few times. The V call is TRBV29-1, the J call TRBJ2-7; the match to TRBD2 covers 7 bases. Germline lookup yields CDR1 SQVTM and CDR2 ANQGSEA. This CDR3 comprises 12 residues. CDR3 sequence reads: CSWGGTEGEQYF. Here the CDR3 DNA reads TGCAGTTGGGGGGGGACGGAAGGGGAGCAGTACTTC.